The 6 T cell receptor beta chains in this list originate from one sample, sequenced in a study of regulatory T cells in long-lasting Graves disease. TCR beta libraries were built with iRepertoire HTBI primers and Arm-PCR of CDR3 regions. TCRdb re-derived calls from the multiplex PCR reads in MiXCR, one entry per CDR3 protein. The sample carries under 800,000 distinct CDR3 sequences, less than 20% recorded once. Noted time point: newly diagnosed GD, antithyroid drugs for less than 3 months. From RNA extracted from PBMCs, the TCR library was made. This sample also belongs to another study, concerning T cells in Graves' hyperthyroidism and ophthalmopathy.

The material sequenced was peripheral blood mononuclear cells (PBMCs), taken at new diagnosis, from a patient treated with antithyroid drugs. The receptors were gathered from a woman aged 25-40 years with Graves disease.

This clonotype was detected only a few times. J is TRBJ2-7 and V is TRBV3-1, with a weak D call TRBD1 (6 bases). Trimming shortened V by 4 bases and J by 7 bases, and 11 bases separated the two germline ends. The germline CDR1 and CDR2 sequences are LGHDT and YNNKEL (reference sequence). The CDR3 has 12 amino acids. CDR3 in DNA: TGTGCCAGCAGCCGAATCCAGGGGGAGCAGTACTTC. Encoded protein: CASSRIQGEQYF.

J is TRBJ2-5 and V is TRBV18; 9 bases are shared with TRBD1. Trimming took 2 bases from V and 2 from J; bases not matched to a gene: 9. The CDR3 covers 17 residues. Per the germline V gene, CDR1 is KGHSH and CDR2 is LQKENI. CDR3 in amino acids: CASSPSDRGNRQETQYF. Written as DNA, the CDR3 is TGTGCCAGCTCACCATCGGACAGGGGAAATCGACAAGAGACCCAGTACTTC.

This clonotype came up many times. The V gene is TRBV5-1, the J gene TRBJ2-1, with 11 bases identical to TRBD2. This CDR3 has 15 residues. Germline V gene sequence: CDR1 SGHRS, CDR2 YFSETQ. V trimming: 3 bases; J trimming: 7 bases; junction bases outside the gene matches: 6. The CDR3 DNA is TGCGCCAGCAGCTCACTAGCGGGAGTGGCGAATGAGCAGTTCTTC. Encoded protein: CASSSLAGVANEQFF. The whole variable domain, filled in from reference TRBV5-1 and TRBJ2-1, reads KAGVTQTPRYLIKTRGQQVTLSCSPISGHRSVSWYQQTPGQGLQFLFEYFSETQRNKGNFPGRFSGRQFSNSRSEMNVSTLELGDSALYLCASSSLAGVANEQFFGPGTRLTVL.

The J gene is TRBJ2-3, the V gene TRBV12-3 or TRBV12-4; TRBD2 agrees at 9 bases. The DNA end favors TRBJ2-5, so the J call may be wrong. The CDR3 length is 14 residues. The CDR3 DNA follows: TGTGCCAGCAGTTTCCTAGCGGGGACAGAGACCCAGTACTTC. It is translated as CASSFLAGTETQYF.

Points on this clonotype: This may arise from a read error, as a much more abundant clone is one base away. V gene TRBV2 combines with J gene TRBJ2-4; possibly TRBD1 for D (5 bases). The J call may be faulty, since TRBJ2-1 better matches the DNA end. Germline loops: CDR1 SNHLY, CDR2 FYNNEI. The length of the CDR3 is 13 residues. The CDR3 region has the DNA TGTGCCAGCTGGGGCAGGGTTCAGGAGACCCAGTTCTTC. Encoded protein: CASWGRVQETQFF.

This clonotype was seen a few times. The CDR3 nucleotides are TGTGCCAGCAGAGTTGGACTAGCGGGGACCCTAGCCAAAAACATTCAGTACTTC. Protein product: CASRVGLAGTLAKNIQYF. The chain carries TRBV2 and TRBJ2-4, with 12 bases lining up with TRBD2. The CDR3 has 18 amino acids. Germline loops: CDR1 SNHLY, CDR2 FYNNEI. V dropped 6 bases and J dropped 0; count of bases not matched to a gene: 9.